Each of the 22 T cell receptor beta chains below was sequenced from the same sample in a study of T cells after posttransplantation cyclophosphamide. Clones were read by immunoSEQ multiplex PCR, and TCRdb kept only the in-frame ones, dropping some. The table lists some 61,000 clones, just under 95% of them singletons. The source material was PBMCs. These receptors originate from a woman aged 25 to 39 in good health and a related stem cell transplant donor.

The chain joins TRBV2 to TRBJ2-5; no firm D call. The V end was cut by 5 bases, the J end by 1 base, with 8 bases between. This CDR3 spans 13 amino acids. The germline V gene encodes CDR1 SNHLY and CDR2 FYNNEI. CDR3 protein: CASSPQPQETQYF. The CDR3 nucleotides read TGTGCCAGCAGTCCCCAGCCCCAAGAGACCCAGTACTTC.

The chain has TRBV28 and TRBJ2-6, with TRBD1 matching over 9 bases. The CDR3 covers 17 residues. Germline trimming cut 6 bases from V and 2 bases from J; bases unmatched to any gene: 8. In germline, CDR1 is MDHEN, CDR2 SYDVKM. CDR3 amino acids: CASRPGQGRPGANVLTF. CDR3 DNA: TGTGCCAGCAGACCGGGACAGGGTCGTCCTGGGGCCAACGTCCTGACTTTC.

The chain couples TRBV6-5 to TRBJ2-7; D perhaps matches TRBD1 (7 bases). The germline V gene encodes CDR1 MNHEY and CDR2 SVGAGI. The CDR3 has 15 amino acids. V lost 4 bases and J lost 4, with 17 bases in between. CDR3: CASSSPGGTAYEQYF. Written as DNA, the CDR3 is TGTGCCAGCAGTTCCCCGGGCGGGACAGCATACGAGCAGTACTTC.

The chain joins TRBV7-9 to TRBJ1-1; TRBD1 is a possible D gene (5 bases). Germline V gene data show CDR1 as SEHNR and CDR2 as FQNEAQ (reference sequence). CDR3 size: 14 residues. With 4 bases removed from V and 0 bases from J, the gap between germline ends came to 9 bases. This chain's CDR3 is CASSSGRVNTEAFF. CDR3 DNA: TGTGCCAGCAGCTCGGGACGGGTGAACACTGAAGCTTTCTTT.

The V gene is TRBV7-2, the J gene TRBJ2-1; D is uncertain. CDR3 length: 15 amino acids. V gave up 8 bases and J gave up 0 bases, with 14 bases separating them. Germline lookup yields CDR1 SGHTA and CDR2 FQGNSA. CDR3 sequence: CASSRAASSYNEQFF. The CDR3 DNA reads as TGTGCCAGCTCAAGGGCAGCGTCCTCCTACAATGAGCAGTTCTTC.

CDR3 nucleotides: TGCGCCAGCAGCTCCGGCTGGGACAGGGTCTACGAGCAGTACTTC. The encoded protein is CASSSGWDRVYEQYF. This chain links TRBV5-1 with TRBJ2-7; 9 bases align to TRBD1. Germline assignment: CDR1 SGHRS and CDR2 YFSETQ. This CDR3 is built from 15 residues. V was pared by 3 bases and J by 3 bases, with 7 bases of the junction left unmatched.

CDR3: CASSIGAPLSYEQYF. The CDR3 DNA is TGTGCCAGTAGTATCGGGGCTCCACTCTCCTACGAGCAGTACTTC. J is TRBJ2-7 and V is TRBV19; possibly TRBD1 or TRBD2 for D (5 bases each). Germline V gives CDR1 LNHDA, CDR2 SQIVND (reference sequence). CDR3 length: 15 amino acids. Trimming removed 3 bases from V and 0 bases from J, with 12 bases in between.

V gene TRBV6-4 combines with J gene TRBJ1-1; 7 bases are shared with TRBD1. Germline V gene sequence: CDR1 MRHNA, CDR2 SNTAGT. The ends lost 5 bases at V and 1 base at J; junction bases unmatched: 7. The CDR3 runs to 15 residues. The CDR3 spells CASSPETGRNTEAFF. The CDR3 bases are TGTGCCAGCAGTCCAGAGACAGGGAGGAACACTGAAGCTTTCTTT.

The V call is TRBV5-4, the J call TRBJ2-7; unclear D gene. Germline CDR1 is SGHNT and CDR2 is YYREEE (reference sequence). The CDR3 spans 12 residues. Deletions cut 4 bases from V and 0 bases from J, with 5 bases between. The CDR3 here is CASSHSSYEQYF. DNA of the CDR3: TGTGCCAGCAGCCACAGCTCCTACGAGCAGTACTTC.

The V call is TRBV10-1, the J call TRBJ1-5; 8 positions match TRBD1. After removal of 9 bases from V and 7 bases from J, the junction contained 8 bases not matched to a gene. Germline CDR1 and CDR2: WNHNN and SYGVQD (reference sequence). This CDR3 region has 13 residues. CDR3 protein: CARRQGHGQPQHF. The CDR3 nucleotides are TGCGCCAGAAGACAGGGGCATGGACAGCCCCAGCATTTT.

This chain connects TRBV5-1 to TRBJ1-4, with 7 bases lining up with TRBD1. The germline V gene encodes CDR1 SGHRS and CDR2 YFSETQ. This CDR3 has 15 residues. Losses at the gene ends were 0 bases for V and 8 bases for J; bases not matched to a gene: 7. DNA for the CDR3: TGCGCCAGCAGCTTGGCGGCAGGGGGAAGGGAAAAACTGTTTTTT. Amino acid sequence: CASSLAAGGREKLFF.

The V call is TRBV10-3, the J call TRBJ1-5; possible D gene TRBD1, 6 bases. CDR1 is ENHRY, CDR2 SYGVKD, per germline. V lost 2 bases to trimming and J lost 4 bases, with 12 bases between them. CDR3 length equals 15 residues. CDR3 amino acids: CAISEGEGGNQPQHF. The DNA for the CDR3 is TGTGCCATCAGTGAGGGGGAGGGGGGGAATCAGCCCCAGCATTTT.

This sequence joins TRBV11-2 and TRBJ2-5; the D call may be TRBD1 or TRBD2 (5 bases each). The end of the DNA is better explained by TRBJ2-7, so the J call may be wrong. The CDR3 contains 17 residues. CDR1 and CDR2 (germline): SGHAT, FQNNGV. CDR3: CASSFNTKTGRIYEQYF. The CDR3 bases are TGTGCCAGCAGCTTTAACACAAAAACGGGACGGATCTACGAGCAGTACTTC.

This chain joins TRBV12-5 and TRBJ1-1, with 8 bases matching TRBD1. The J segment lost 9 bases and the V segment lost 0 bases, leaving 21 bases of the junction unmatched. The germline gives CDR1 LGHNT, CDR2 FRNRAP. The CDR3 covers 19 residues. This CDR3 reads CASGLVLIPSGGQGGKAFF. In nucleotides, the CDR3 is TGTGCTAGTGGTTTGGTCTTGATTCCCTCCGGAGGACAGGGAGGAAAAGCTTTCTTT.

V gene TRBV5-4 combines with J gene TRBJ2-7, with 7 bases identical to TRBD1. The length of the CDR3 is 14 residues. The trim removed 7 bases at V and 2 bases at J, leaving 9 bases unmatched. Per germline, CDR1 SGHNT and CDR2 YYREEE (reference sequence). This CDR3 reads CASASRDSPYEQYF. The CDR3 DNA is TGTGCCAGCGCCTCTCGGGACAGTCCCTACGAGCAGTACTTC. The variable domain in full, with the rest retrieved from reference TRBV5-4 and TRBJ2-7, is ETGVTQSPTHLIKTRGQQVTLRCSSQSGHNTVSWYQQALGQGPQFIFQYYREEENGRGNFPPRFSGLQFPNYSSELNVNALELDDSALYLCASASRDSPYEQYFGPGTRLTVT.

The chain is built from TRBV7-8 and TRBJ2-5, with D unresolved. The V gene's germline CDR1 is SGHVS and CDR2 FQNEAQ. The CDR3 has 15 residues. V gave up 2 bases and J gave up 2 bases, with 12 bases separating them. Written as DNA, the CDR3 is TGTGCCAGCAGCTTAAATGTGGGGTCACAAGAGACCCAGTACTTC. Its translation is CASSLNVGSQETQYF. The full variable domain, rest sourced from reference TRBV7-8 and TRBJ2-5, is GAGVSQSPRYKVAKRGQDVALRCDPISGHVSLFWYQQALGQGPEFLTYFQNEAQLDKSGLPSDRFFAERPEGSVSTLKIQRTQQEDSAVYLCASSLNVGSQETQYFGPGTRLLVL.

This chain connects TRBV7-3 to TRBJ2-1, with 11 positions matching TRBD2. Trimming removed 0 bases from V and 12 bases from J; junction bases left unmatched: 4. Germline CDR1 reads SGHTA; CDR2 reads FQGTGA. The CDR3 contains 14 residues. The CDR3 DNA follows: TGTGCCAGCAGCTTAACGGCTAGCGGGGGGACGCAGTTCTTC. Its protein is CASSLTASGGTQFF. The variable domain in full, with the rest retrieved from reference TRBV7-3 and TRBJ2-1, is GAGVSQTPSNKVTEKGKYVELRCDPISGHTALYWYRQSLGQGPEFLIYFQGTGAADDSGLPNDRFFAVRPEGSVSTLKIQRTERGDSAVYLCASSLTASGGTQFFGPGTRLTVL.

The V and J genes are TRBV7-2 and TRBJ1-2; TRBD1 matches 9 bases. The junction had 7 bases not matched to a gene; V was cut back by 2 bases and J by 6 bases. The CDR3 is 15 residues long. Per the germline V gene, CDR1 is SGHTA and CDR2 is FQGNSA. Written as DNA, the CDR3 is TGTGCCAGCAGCTTACGTCGGGACAGGGAAAATGGCTACACCTTC. It translates to CASSLRRDRENGYTF.

J is TRBJ2-1 and V is TRBV4-1; 8 bases are shared with TRBD2. V gave up 4 bases and J gave up 9 bases; unmatched junction bases: 14. Germline V gives CDR1 MGHRA, CDR2 YSYEKL. The CDR3 has 16 residues. CDR3 sequence: CASSRNGGAEVAEQFF. The CDR3 DNA sequence: TGCGCCAGCAGCCGAAACGGGGGGGCGGAGGTAGCTGAGCAGTTCTTC.

This chain joins TRBV5-8 and TRBJ1-1, with D tentatively TRBD1 (5 bases). The germline CDR1 and CDR2 sequences are SGHTS and YDEGEE. The CDR3 has 14 amino acids. V was shortened by 5 bases and J by 1 base, with 12 bases between the two germline ends. The CDR3 region is CASSAGLANTEAFF. CDR3 coding DNA: TGTGCCAGCAGTGCGGGACTTGCGAACACTGAAGCTTTCTTT.

The chain employs TRBV25-1 and TRBJ2-5, with TRBD1 as a possible D gene (6 bases). This CDR3 comprises 16 residues. The germline V gene encodes CDR1 MGHDK and CDR2 SYGVNS. V was cut by 6 bases and J by 4 bases, with 21 bases left in between. As DNA, the CDR3 is TGTGCCAGCAGCATTCTACCCACAGGGACGGCAGAGACCCAGTACTTC. As protein: CASSILPTGTAETQYF. The whole variable domain, remainder taken from reference TRBV25-1 and TRBJ2-5, is EADIYQTPRYLVIGTGKKITLECSQTMGHDKMYWYQQDPGMELHLIHYSYGVNSTEKGDLSSESTVSRIRTEHFPLTLESARPSHTSQYLCASSILPTGTAETQYFGPGTRLLVL.

The CDR3 reads CSVYTGRTEAFF. In DNA form, the CDR3 reads TGCAGCGTTTACACAGGGCGGACTGAAGCTTTCTTT. The chain is built from TRBV29-1 and TRBJ1-1; TRBD1 is a possible D gene (6 bases). V gave up 5 bases and J gave up 5 bases, with 12 bases separating them. Germline V CDR1 and CDR2: SQVTM, ANQGSEA. The CDR3 loop spans 12 amino acids.